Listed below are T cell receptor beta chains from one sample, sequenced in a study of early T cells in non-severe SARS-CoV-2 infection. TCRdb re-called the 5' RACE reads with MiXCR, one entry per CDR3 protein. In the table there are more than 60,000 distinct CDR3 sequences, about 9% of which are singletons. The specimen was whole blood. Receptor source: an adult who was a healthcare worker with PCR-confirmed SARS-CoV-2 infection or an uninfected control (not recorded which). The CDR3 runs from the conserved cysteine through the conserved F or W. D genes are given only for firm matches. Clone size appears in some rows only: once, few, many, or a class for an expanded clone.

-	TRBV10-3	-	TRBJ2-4	TGTGCCATCAGTGACGGGACTCTCGCCAAAAACATTCAGTACTTC	CAISDGTLAKNIQYF
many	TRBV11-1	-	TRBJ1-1	TGTGCCAGCGGACCGGACATCGGGCACACTGAAGCTTTCTTT	CASGPDIGHTEAFF
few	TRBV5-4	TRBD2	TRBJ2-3	TGTGCCAGCAAACCCGGGACTAGCCATAACACAGATACGCAGTATTTT	CASKPGTSHNTDTQYF
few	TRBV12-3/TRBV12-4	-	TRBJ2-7	TGTGCCAGCAGTTTATTTGGACCTTCCTACGAGCAGTACTTC	CASSLFGPSYEQYF
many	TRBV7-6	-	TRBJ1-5	TGTGCCAGCAGCTTAGGGAACAGGGACAATCAGCCCCAGCATTTT	CASSLGNRDNQPQHF
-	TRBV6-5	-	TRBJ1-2	TGTGCCAGCACCCGAGGAGGGTACTATGGCTACACCTTC	CASTRGGYYGYTF
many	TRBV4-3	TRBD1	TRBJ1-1	TGCGCCAGCAGCCTAGCAGTTGGCGCCAGGGGGCTATTT	CASSLAVGARGLF
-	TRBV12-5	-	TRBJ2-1	TGTGCTAGTGGTTATGCCGGGACCGCACACTCCTACAATGAGCAGTTCTTC	CASGYAGTAHSYNEQFF
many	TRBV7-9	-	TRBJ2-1	TGTGCCAGCAGCTTAGATGGAGCGTTGAAGACCTACAATGAGCAGTTCTTC	CASSLDGALKTYNEQFF
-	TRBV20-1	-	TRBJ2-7	TGCAGTGCTACAGGGAGCTCCTACGAGCAGTACTTC	CSATGSSYEQYF
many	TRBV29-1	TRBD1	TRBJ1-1	TGCAGCGTCACCGGGACAGGGGGTAGCACTGAAGCTTTCTTT	CSVTGTGGSTEAFF
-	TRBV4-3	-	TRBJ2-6	TGCGCCAGCGGCCCGGTATCTGGGGCCAACGTCCTGACTTTC	CASGPVSGANVLTF
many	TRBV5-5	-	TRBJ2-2	TGTGCCAGCTCCTGGCTAGCAGAGAACACCGGGGAGCTGTTTTTT	CASSWLAENTGELFF
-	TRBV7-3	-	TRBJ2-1	TGTGCCAGCAGCCAAGGACAGTACAATGAGCAGTTCTTC	CASSQGQYNEQFF
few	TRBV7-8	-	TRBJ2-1	TGTGCCAGCAGCTTAGCGGGCCTAGGGCCCTACAATGAGCAGTTCTTC	CASSLAGLGPYNEQFF
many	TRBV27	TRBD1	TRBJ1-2	TGTGCCAGCAGTTTAAAAGGGGGCGGAGGCTATGGCTACACCTTC	CASSLKGGGGYGYTF
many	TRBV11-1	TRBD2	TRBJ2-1	TGTGCCAGCAGCCTGCGGACTAGCGGGACCAATGAGCAGTTCTTC	CASSLRTSGTNEQFF
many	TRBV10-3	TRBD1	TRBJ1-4	TGTGCCATCAGGGGACAGCCTAATGAAAAACTGTTTTTT	CAIRGQPNEKLFF
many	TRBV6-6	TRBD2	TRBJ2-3	TGTGCCAGCAGTTCCCGGGGACTAGCGGGGGGGCACGGCACAGATACGCAGTATTTT	CASSSRGLAGGHGTDTQYF
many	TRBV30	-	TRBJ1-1	TGTGCCTGGAGCCTCTTTCTGGGCACTGAAGCTTTCTTT	CAWSLFLGTEAFF
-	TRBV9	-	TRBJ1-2	TGTGCCAGCAGCCCCACCCCGGGACGGCACAACTATGGCTACACCTTC	CASSPTPGRHNYGYTF
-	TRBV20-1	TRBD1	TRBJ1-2	TGCAGTGCACGGACAGGGGGGGATGCCTATGGCTACACCTTC	CSARTGGDAYGYTF
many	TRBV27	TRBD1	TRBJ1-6	TGTGCCAGCAGTTCACTCGTGACAGGGAGTCTGAATTCACCCCTCCACTTT	CASSSLVTGSLNSPLHF
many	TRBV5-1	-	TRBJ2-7	TGCGCCAGCAGCTTGGGGCTAACCTACGAGCAGTACTTC	CASSLGLTYEQYF
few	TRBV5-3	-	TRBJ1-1	TGTGCCAGAAGCCCTCCGCTATTGAGGAAGCCCACTGAAGCTTTCTTT	CARSPPLLRKPTEAFF
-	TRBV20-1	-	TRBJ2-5	TGCCGAGCGGACCTGCAAGAGACCCAGTACTTC	CRADLQETQYF
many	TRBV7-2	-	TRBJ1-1	TGTGCCAGCAGCTTAGCGATCGGTGCCCTGAACACTGAAGCTTTCTTT	CASSLAIGALNTEAFF
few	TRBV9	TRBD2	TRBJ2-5	TGTGCCAGCAGCCCGGGACTAGCGGGAGGGCAAGAGACCCAGTACTTC	CASSPGLAGGQETQYF
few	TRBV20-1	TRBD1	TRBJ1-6	TGCAGTGCCCGAGGGGGCAGTGGGGATTCACCCCTCCACTTT	CSARGGSGDSPLHF
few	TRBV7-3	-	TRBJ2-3	TGTGCCAGCTTCCCTTATACGCAGTATTTT	CASFPYTQYF
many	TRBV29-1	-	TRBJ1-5	TGCAGCGTTGGACAGTTTGGACAGCCCCAGCATTTT	CSVGQFGQPQHF